Presented here are 21 T cell receptor beta chains from one specimen sequenced in a study of cytotoxic CD8 clonotypes in ibrutinib-treated CLL. TCRdb's copy holds only in-frame clones and misses some; the assay was immunoSEQ multiplex PCR. The table shows 50,000 to 70,000 clones, with roughly 58% occurring only once. The material was PBMCs, obtained at disease progression, from a patient treated with ibrutinib. Receptors were obtained from a human donor with chronic lymphocytic leukemia.

The V gene is TRBV19, the J gene TRBJ2-1, with D possibly being TRBD2 (5 bases). CDR1 and CDR2 from the germline V gene are LNHDA and SQIVND (reference sequence). This CDR3 has 13 amino acids. V was cut by 5 bases and J by 6 bases, with 11 bases left in between. The CDR3, as DNA: TGTGCCAGTAGTTCTGGACTCCTCAATGAGCAGTTCTTC. This sequence encodes CASSSGLLNEQFF.

In its sample, this clone was seen once. The gene calls are TRBV5-1 and TRBJ2-6, with D perhaps TRBD1 or TRBD2 (5 bases each). V was shortened by 0 bases and J by 3 bases, with 10 bases between the two germline ends. This CDR3 spans 16 amino acids. CDR1 is SGHRS and CDR2 is YFSETQ in the germline V gene. CDR3 nucleotides: TGCGCCAGCAGCTTGGACGGGGCGGGTGGGGCCAACGTCCTGACTTTC. Translation gives CASSLDGAGGANVLTF.

As DNA, the CDR3 is TGTGCCAGCAGTCGGGAGACCCAGTACTTC. Translated, it gives CASSRETQYF. V is TRBV7-3 and J is TRBJ2-5; D gene uncertain. CDR3 length equals 10 residues. V was trimmed by 6 bases and J by 5 bases, leaving 4 bases between them. Per the germline V gene, CDR1 is SGHTA and CDR2 is FQGTGA.

The chain joins TRBV29-1 to TRBJ1-4, with TRBD1 matching over 7 bases. V was pared by 1 base and J by 0 bases, with 11 bases of the junction left unmatched. Germline CDR1 reads SQVTM; CDR2 reads ANQGSEA. The CDR3 extends over 18 amino acids. The CDR3 DNA is TGCAGCGTTGAAGTACTAGACAGGGACTCTGCAACTAATGAAAAACTGTTTTTT. Translated, it gives CSVEVLDRDSATNEKLFF.

The rearrangement uses TRBV19 and TRBJ2-3, with TRBD2 identical over 13 bases. The CDR3 loop spans 14 amino acids. Per germline, CDR1 LNHDA and CDR2 SQIVND (reference sequence). Unmatched junction bases numbered 3, after V lost 6 bases and J lost 6 bases. The CDR3 DNA sequence: TGTGCCAGTAGGGGACTAGCGGGGCGGGATACGCAGTATTTT. Protein product: CASRGLAGRDTQYF.

The chain has TRBV13 and TRBJ1-1; tentatively, D is TRBD1 (6 bases). Germline CDR1 and CDR2: PRHDT and FYEKMQ (reference sequence). V shed 7 bases and J shed 9 bases, with 18 bases lying between them. CDR3 length equals 13 residues. This chain's CDR3 is CASTSQGFSKAFF. The CDR3 nucleotides read TGTGCCAGCACCTCCCAGGGGTTTTCAAAAGCTTTCTTT.

The V call is TRBV4-1, the J call TRBJ1-1; tentative D call: TRBD1 (6 bases). The CDR3 runs 16 residues. Trimming shortened V by 2 bases and J by 3 bases, and 16 bases separated the two germline ends. Germline CDR1 MGHRA, CDR2 YSYEKL. The CDR3 region has the DNA TGCGCCAGCAGCCAACCCAGGGGCTCAGAGTACACTGAAGCTTTCTTT. It codes for CASSQPRGSEYTEAFF.

J is TRBJ2-1 and V is TRBV11-3; D is possibly TRBD2 (6 bases). V shed 5 bases and J shed 0 bases, with 11 bases lying between them. This CDR3 is built from 15 residues. CDR1 and CDR2 from the germline V gene are SGHNT and YENEEA. As DNA, the CDR3 is TGTGCCAGCAGCCCCCGGGACTCCTCCTACAATGAGCAGTTCTTC. Residues: CASSPRDSSYNEQFF.

This clone was detected only a few times. The chain combines TRBV6-5 with TRBJ1-1, with D perhaps TRBD1 (6 bases). This CDR3 contains 12 residues. V lost 6 bases to trimming and J lost 5 bases, with 10 bases between them. Germline CDR1 MNHEY, CDR2 SVGAGI. The CDR3 is CASRGGFTEAFF. The CDR3 nucleotides are TGTGCCAGCAGGGGGGGCTTTACTGAAGCTTTCTTT.

This sequence joins TRBV15 and TRBJ2-5, with D perhaps matching TRBD2 (8 bases). Germline V gene data show CDR1 as LNHNV and CDR2 as YYDKDF (reference sequence). Trimming stripped 3 bases from V and 2 bases from J, with 22 bases between. The CDR3 has 18 residues. DNA of the CDR3: TGTGCCACCAGCAGCGGACAGGTAGAACGGGGGGGTCAAGAGACCCAGTACTTC. Its translation is CATSSGQVERGGQETQYF.

CDR3 sequence (DNA): TGTGCCAGTAGATGGGGGACTAGCGGGAGGATGCCAGATACGCAGTATTTT. Translation gives CASRWGTSGRMPDTQYF. The chain uses TRBV19 and TRBJ2-3; 15 bases align to TRBD2. There are 17 residues in the CDR3. Germline-derived CDR1 and CDR2 are LNHDA and SQIVND (reference sequence). The V segment lost 6 bases and the J segment 4 bases; nucleotides outside the gene matches: 8.

The chain uses TRBV28 and TRBJ1-1; D unclear. Germline assignment: CDR1 MDHEN and CDR2 SYDVKM. V lost 9 bases, J lost 6 bases, and 17 bases lay in between. The CDR3 spans 13 residues. The chain's CDR3 is CASRTAGRAEAFF. CDR3 bases: TGTGCCAGTAGAACCGCCGGACGCGCTGAAGCTTTCTTT.

This chain connects TRBV10-3 to TRBJ1-6, with a weak D call TRBD1 (5 bases). CDR1 and CDR2 from the germline V gene are ENHRY and SYGVKD. The V gene lost 10 bases and the J gene lost 9 bases, with 16 bases spanning the gap. The CDR3 has 13 residues. The CDR3 DNA reads as TGTGCCAGTACAGGTGACCGTGGTTCACCCCTCCACTTT. Amino acids: CASTGDRGSPLHF.

This chain links TRBV5-5 with TRBJ2-7; weak D call: TRBD2 (5 bases). The CDR3 is made up of 13 amino acids. The V and J ends lost 0 bases and 3 bases respectively, with 7 bases between them. Germline V gene sequence: CDR1 SGHKS, CDR2 YYEKEE (reference sequence). The CDR3 DNA is TGTGCCAGCAGCTTGGGGGAGCTCTACGAGCAGTACTTC. This codes for CASSLGELYEQYF.

The rearrangement joins TRBV30 to TRBJ1-4, with 7 bases fitting TRBD1. Per the germline V gene, CDR1 is GTSNPN and CDR2 is SVGIG (reference sequence). V was pared by 1 base and J by 8 bases, with 4 bases of the junction left unmatched. This CDR3 has 13 amino acids. The CDR3 nucleotides are TGTGCCTGGAGTGCTGGGACAGACGAAAAACTGTTTTTT. Amino acid sequence: CAWSAGTDEKLFF.

Here the CDR3 reads CASRKGQLYSYEQYF. CDR3 nucleotide sequence: TGTGCCAGCCGAAAGGGACAGTTGTACTCCTACGAGCAGTACTTC. This rearrangement joins TRBV7-2 to TRBJ2-7, with 7 bases that match TRBD1. The CDR3 consists of 15 residues. The germline V gene has CDR1 SGHTA and CDR2 FQGNSA. The V gene end was trimmed by 8 bases and the J gene end by 0 bases; junction bases not matched to a gene: 10.

This clone has a count of ten or more. The V gene is TRBV19, the J gene TRBJ1-2, with 8 bases identical to TRBD1. V was clipped by 3 bases and J by 8 bases; unmatched bases: 11. The CDR3 length is 15 residues. Germline V gene sequence: CDR1 LNHDA, CDR2 SQIVND (reference sequence). CDR3 protein: CASSILDRELVGYTF. Written as DNA, the CDR3 is TGTGCCAGTAGTATCCTGGACAGGGAGTTGGTGGGCTACACCTTC.

This clone was seen more than once but under ten times. This chain connects TRBV6-1 to TRBJ2-7, with a tentative D call TRBD2 (6 bases). The ends were cut back, 5 bases at V and 5 bases at J, with 16 bases in the middle. The CDR3 is 14 residues long. The V gene's germline CDR1 is MNHNS and CDR2 SASEGT. The CDR3 loop reads CASSLSGSGNEQYF. The CDR3 region has the DNA TGTGCCAGCAGTCTTAGCGGTTCCGGCAACGAGCAGTACTTC.

For this clone: Germline is not matched at one junction end, which may reflect a read error. V and J are TRBV28 and TRBJ1-1; a possible D gene is TRBD1 (5 bases). Germline V gene sequence: CDR1 MDHEN, CDR2 SYDVKM. This CDR3 comprises 16 residues. CDR3 region: CASSFRGKVVKTEAFF. CDR3 DNA: TGTGCCAGCAGTTTCCGGGGGAAGGTGGTGAAGACTGAAGCTTTCTTT.

The V gene is TRBV6-1, the J gene TRBJ2-5, with 9 bases fitting TRBD2. The junction had 13 bases not matched to a gene; V was cut back by 3 bases and J by 5 bases. This CDR3 is built from 17 residues. Germline-derived CDR1 and CDR2 are MNHNS and SASEGT. CDR3 in DNA: TGTGCCAGCAGTGACTTGGCGGGGGGGCTGATCGGCGAGACCCAGTACTTC. This translates into CASSDLAGGLIGETQYF.

This rearrangement joins TRBV13 to TRBJ2-7, with a tentative D call TRBD1 (6 bases). The CDR3 has 15 amino acids. Germline V gives CDR1 PRHDT, CDR2 FYEKMQ (reference sequence). V was trimmed by 6 bases and J by 0 bases, leaving 15 bases between them. The CDR3 here is CASRIFRDNSYEQYF. DNA for the CDR3: TGTGCCAGCAGAATATTCAGGGACAACTCCTACGAGCAGTACTTC. The variable domain in full, with the rest retrieved from reference TRBV13 and TRBJ2-7, is AAGVIQSPRHLIKEKRETATLKCYPIPRHDTVYWYQQGPGQDPQFLISFYEKMQSDKGSIPDRFSAQQFSDYHSELNMSSLELGDSALYFCASRIFRDNSYEQYFGPGTRLTVT.